A selection of T cell receptor beta chains follows, all from one sample in a study of post-analysis software for immune sequencing data. TCRdb analysed the PCR reads with MiXCR anew, one entry per CDR3 protein. The sample consists of about 500,000 distinct CDR3 sequences, under 55% of them appearing once. The sample taken for sequencing was blood. Receptors were obtained from a girl aged 10 to 17 with multiple sclerosis. The CDR3 runs from the conserved cysteine through the conserved F or W. The order of the fields is D gene, V gene, J gene, CDR3 protein. D genes are given only for firm matches.

>.|TRBV7-9|TRBJ2-7
CASSAAMAAGVYEQYF
>.|TRBV7-9|TRBJ2-3
CASSLVDIADTQYF
>TRBD2|TRBV20-1|TRBJ2-1
CSAMTSGTLDEQFF
>.|TRBV28|TRBJ1-2
CASSFSSWGVDGYTF
>.|TRBV7-2|TRBJ1-2
CASSFDPNYGYTF
>.|TRBV29-1|TRBJ1-2
CSVPSRAGGYTF
>TRBD2|TRBV6-6|.
CASSYFRAASGSYEQYF
>.|TRBV6-5|TRBJ1-4
CASSTHPRGEKLFF
>TRBD2|TRBV10-2|TRBJ2-1
CASSLAGSDVEQFF
>.|TRBV4-2|TRBJ2-1
CASSQEANSYNEQFF
>TRBD1|TRBV29-1|TRBJ1-4
CSVGRGANEKLFF
>.|TRBV4-1|TRBJ2-5
CASSQESQFEETQYF
>TRBD2|TRBV20-1|TRBJ2-1
CSARDTSGSNEQFF
>.|TRBV24-1|TRBJ2-6
CATSDFVTGPGANVLTF
>.|TRBV27|TRBJ1-1
CASSFSVQNTEAFF
>TRBD2|TRBV7-9|.
CASSLVEGGRPIYEQYF
>TRBD1|TRBV4-1|TRBJ1-2
CASSQVVPDRGNYGYTF
>TRBD2|TRBV28|TRBJ2-1
CASRIAGANEQFF
>TRBD1|TRBV2|TRBJ1-4
CASSDDRALEKLFF
>.|TRBV7-9|TRBJ2-3
CASSDRVGRTRDTQYF